This T cell receptor (beta chain) was found in a study of identifying expanded T cells in peripheral blood. Study-level findings and limits: Clone count variance between roughly 2-week samples rose with total template count.

In the case of this clone: What it binds is not known.

The protocol was immunoSEQ multiplex PCR, while the TCRdb copy is restricted to in-frame clones and leaves out a portion. Among 70,000 to 95,000 clones listed, around nine tenths were seen once. This TCR came from a person aged 18 to 75 in good health. Sequencing used blood.

The CDR3 DNA follows: TGTGCCAGCAGTGGTCGACTAGCGGGAGGGCCAGATACGCAGTATTTT. Translation: CASSGRLAGGPDTQYF. This chain links TRBV27 with TRBJ2-3, with 14 bases identical to TRBD2. Germline CDR1 reads MNHEY; CDR2 reads SMNVEV (reference sequence). This CDR3 is built from 16 residues. V lost 5 bases and J lost 4; bases outside the gene matches: 5.